The present T cell receptor (beta chain) was sequenced within a study of cytomegalovirus exposure and HLA in healthy donors. The CDR3 loop spans 17 amino acids. Germline assignment: CDR1 SGDLS and CDR2 YYNGEE. V lost 4 bases to trimming and J lost 0 bases; unmatched junction nucleotides: 10. Study-wide results and caveats: Within an earlier analysis, most TCR beta V segments proved productive either about 90% or about 30% of the time. Researchers catalogued approximately 160 TCR beta chains as cytomegalovirus-associated.

Turning to this clone: What it recognizes is unknown.

Primers for the PCR totalled 60 Vbeta and 13 Jbeta. Assay used: immunoSEQ multiplex PCR; TCRdb lists only in-frame clones, some missing. The table has around 180,000 clones, 65% to 90% seen once. This receptor was obtained from a girl aged 2 to 10 in good health and CMV-seropositive. The chain employs TRBV9 and TRBJ1-3, with 7 bases identical to TRBD1. The specimen was PBMCs. The CDR3 reads CASSLTGTAGSGNTIYF. DNA of the CDR3: TGTGCCAGCAGCTTGACAGGGACGGCCGGCTCTGGAAACACCATATATTTT.